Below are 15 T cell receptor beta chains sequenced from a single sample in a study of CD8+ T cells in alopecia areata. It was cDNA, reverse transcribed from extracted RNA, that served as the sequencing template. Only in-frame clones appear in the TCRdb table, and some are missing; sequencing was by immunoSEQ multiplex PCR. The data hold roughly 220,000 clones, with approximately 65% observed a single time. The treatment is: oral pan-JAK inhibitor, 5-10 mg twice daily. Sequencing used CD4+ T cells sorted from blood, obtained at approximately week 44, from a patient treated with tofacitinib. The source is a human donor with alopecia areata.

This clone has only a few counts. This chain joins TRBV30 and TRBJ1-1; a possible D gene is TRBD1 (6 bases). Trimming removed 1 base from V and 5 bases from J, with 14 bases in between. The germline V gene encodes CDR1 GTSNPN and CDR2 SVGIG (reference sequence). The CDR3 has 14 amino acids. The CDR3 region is CAWSAPTGLTEAFF. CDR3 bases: TGTGCCTGGAGTGCTCCTACAGGGCTAACTGAAGCTTTCTTT.

CDR3 sequence reads: CASSQDVQGQGVEGYTF. The CDR3 DNA reads as TGCGCCAGCAGCCAAGATGTCCAGGGACAGGGGGTCGAGGGCTACACCTTC. The chain recombines TRBV4-3 with TRBJ1-2; 11 bases agree with TRBD1. The CDR3 length is 17 residues. The germline V gene has CDR1 LGHNA and CDR2 YSLEER. J was trimmed by 8 bases and V by 0 bases; bases with no gene match: 11.

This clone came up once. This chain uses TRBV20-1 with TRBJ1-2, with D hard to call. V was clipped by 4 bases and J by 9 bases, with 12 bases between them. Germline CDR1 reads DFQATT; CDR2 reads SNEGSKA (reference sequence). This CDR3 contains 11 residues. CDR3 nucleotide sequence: TGCAGTGCTACACGGCAGTTAAGCTACACCTTC. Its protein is CSATRQLSYTF.

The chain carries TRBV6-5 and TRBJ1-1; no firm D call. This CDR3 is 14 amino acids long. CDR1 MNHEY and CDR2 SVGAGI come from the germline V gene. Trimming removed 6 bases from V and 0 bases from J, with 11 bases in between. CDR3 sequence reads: CASRGIGMNTEAFF. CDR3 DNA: TGTGCCAGCAGGGGGATTGGTATGAACACTGAAGCTTTCTTT.

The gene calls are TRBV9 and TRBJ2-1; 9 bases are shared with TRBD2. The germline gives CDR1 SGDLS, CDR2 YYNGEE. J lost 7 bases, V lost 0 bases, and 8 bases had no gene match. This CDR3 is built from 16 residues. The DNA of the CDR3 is TGTGCCAGCAGCGTAGTACCTAGCGGGGACCAAAATGAGCAGTTCTTC. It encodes CASSVVPSGDQNEQFF.

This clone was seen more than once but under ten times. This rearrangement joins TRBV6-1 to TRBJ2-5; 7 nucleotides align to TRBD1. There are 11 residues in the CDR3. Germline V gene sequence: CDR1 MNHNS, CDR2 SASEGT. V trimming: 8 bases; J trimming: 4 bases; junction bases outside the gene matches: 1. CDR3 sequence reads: CASGDRETQYF. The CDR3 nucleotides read TGTGCCAGCGGGGACAGAGAGACCCAGTACTTC.

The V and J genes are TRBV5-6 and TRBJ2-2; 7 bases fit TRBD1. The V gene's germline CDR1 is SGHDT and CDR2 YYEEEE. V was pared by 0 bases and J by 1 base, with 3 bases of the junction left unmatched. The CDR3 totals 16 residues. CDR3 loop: CASSLAGQLNTGELFF. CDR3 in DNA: TGTGCCAGCAGCTTGGCGGGACAGCTGAACACCGGGGAGCTGTTTTTT.

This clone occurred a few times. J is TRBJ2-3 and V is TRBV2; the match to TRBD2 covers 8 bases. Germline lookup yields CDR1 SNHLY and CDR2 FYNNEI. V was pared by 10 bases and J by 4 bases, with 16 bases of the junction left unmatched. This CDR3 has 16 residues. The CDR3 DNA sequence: TGTGCCATCCACCGGGGGGGGGCTTCCAGCTCAGATACGCAGTATTTT. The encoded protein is CAIHRGGASSSDTQYF.

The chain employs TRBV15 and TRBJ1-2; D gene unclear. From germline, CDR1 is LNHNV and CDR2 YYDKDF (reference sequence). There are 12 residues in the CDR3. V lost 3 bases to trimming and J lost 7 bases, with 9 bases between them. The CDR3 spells CATSSDSIGYTF. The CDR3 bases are TGTGCCACCAGCAGTGATTCTATTGGCTACACCTTC.

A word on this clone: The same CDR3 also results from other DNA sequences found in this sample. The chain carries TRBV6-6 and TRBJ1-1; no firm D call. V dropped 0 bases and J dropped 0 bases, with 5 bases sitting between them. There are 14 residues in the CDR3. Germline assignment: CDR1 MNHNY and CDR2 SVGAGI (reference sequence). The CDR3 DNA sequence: TGTGCCAGCAGTTACTCGGGCTTGAACACTGAAGCTTTCTTT. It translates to CASSYSGLNTEAFF.

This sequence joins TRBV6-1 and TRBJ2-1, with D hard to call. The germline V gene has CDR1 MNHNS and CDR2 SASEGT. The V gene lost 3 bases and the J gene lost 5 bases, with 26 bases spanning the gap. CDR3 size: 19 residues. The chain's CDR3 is CASSDFAPRTRFSDNEQFF. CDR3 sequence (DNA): TGTGCCAGCAGTGACTTCGCTCCGAGGACCCGCTTCAGCGACAATGAGCAGTTCTTC.

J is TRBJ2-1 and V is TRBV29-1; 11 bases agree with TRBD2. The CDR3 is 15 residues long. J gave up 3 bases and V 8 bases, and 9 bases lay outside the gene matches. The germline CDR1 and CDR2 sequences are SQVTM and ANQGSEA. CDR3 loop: CSPKLAGAIYNEQFF. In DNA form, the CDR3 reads TGCAGCCCAAAACTAGCGGGGGCCATCTACAATGAGCAGTTCTTC.

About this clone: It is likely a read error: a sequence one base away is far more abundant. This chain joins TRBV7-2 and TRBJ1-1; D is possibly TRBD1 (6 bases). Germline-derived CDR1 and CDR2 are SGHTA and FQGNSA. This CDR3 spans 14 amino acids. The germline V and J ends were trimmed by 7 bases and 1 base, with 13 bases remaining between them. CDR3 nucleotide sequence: TGTGCCAGCACCCCGGGACACGCGAACACTGAAGCTTTCTTT. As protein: CASTPGHANTEAFF.

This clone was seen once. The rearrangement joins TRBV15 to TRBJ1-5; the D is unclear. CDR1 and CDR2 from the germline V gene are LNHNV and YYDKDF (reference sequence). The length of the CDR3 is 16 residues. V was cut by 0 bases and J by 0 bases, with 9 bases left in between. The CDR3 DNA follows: TGTGCCACCAGCAGAGATCGGAGTAATAGCAATCAGCCCCAGCATTTT. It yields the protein CATSRDRSNSNQPQHF. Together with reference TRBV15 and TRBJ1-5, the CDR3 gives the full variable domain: DAMVIQNPRYQVTQFGKPVTLSCSQTLNHNVMYWYQQKSSQAPKLLFHYYDKDFNNEADTPDNFQSRRPNTSFCFLDIRSPGLGDTAMYLCATSRDRSNSNQPQHFGDGTRLSIL.

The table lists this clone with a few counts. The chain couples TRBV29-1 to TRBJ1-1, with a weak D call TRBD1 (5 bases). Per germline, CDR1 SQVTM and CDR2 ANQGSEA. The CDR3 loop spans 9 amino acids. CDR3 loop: CRTDNEAFF. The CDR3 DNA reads TGCAGGACAGATAATGAAGCTTTCTTT.